This record concerns one T cell receptor (beta chain) sequence. These data are taken from a study of T cells in Graves' hyperthyroidism and ophthalmopathy. There were TCR beta CDR3 regions amplified from RNA transcripts. Primed by the HTBI set, a first-round RT-PCR was run on the TCR CDR3. TCRdb reanalysed the multiplex PCR reads using MiXCR and keeps one entry per CDR3 protein. This table holds 450,000 to 550,000 distinct CDR3 sequences, approximately 25% found once. The ends were cut back, 0 bases at V and 6 bases at J, with 11 bases in the middle. This CDR3 comprises 15 residues. CDR1 and CDR2 from the germline V gene are LGHDT and YNNKEL (reference sequence).

This TCR came from a woman aged 25 to 39 with Graves' ophthalmopathy. The rearrangement uses TRBV3-1 and TRBJ2-2; D call uncertain. Sequencing was done on a sample of blood. In DNA, the CDR3 is TGTGCCAGCAGCCAAGATTTTTCTGGGGCCGGGGAGCTGTTTTTT. It encodes CASSQDFSGAGELFF.